This T cell receptor (beta chain) was documented in a study of T-cell reconstitution after alpha-beta-depleted transplantation in children. The study, taken as a whole, reports: Hyperexpanded clones declined; after one year, newly produced T cells mostly supplied diversity. Two months or so post-transplant, alpha-beta T cells reportedly derived from several hundred expanded graft clones. High day-60 TCRbeta diversity in some patients came from surviving recipient T cells and thymic progenitors.

A library of TCRbeta sequences, prepared with unique molecular identifiers, was generated. Each CDR3 protein gets one entry after TCRdb re-called the PCR reads with MiXCR. Counted here are about 870,000 distinct CDR3 sequences, about 16% occurring once; the ten biggest clones make up roughly 5%. This clonotype has only a few counts. Its antigen is as yet unknown. Trimming took 4 bases from V and 0 from J; bases not matched to a gene: 12. Germline CDR1 SQVTM, CDR2 ANQGSEA. The CDR3 extends over 17 amino acids. V usage is TRBV29-1 and J usage is TRBJ2-5; 9 bases map to TRBD2. The sequence came from a male patient younger than 18 who had a stem cell transplant for acute lymphoblastic leukemia, so the T cells may come from the graft donor. The input for sequencing was PBMCs, mostly from graft donor cells, taken 360 days after TCRalphabeta/CD19-depleted stem cell transplant. The CDR3 DNA reads TGCAGCGTTGTCATTTCTAGCGGGACCGTGTACCAAGAGACCCAGTACTTC. Its protein product is CSVVISSGTVYQETQYF.